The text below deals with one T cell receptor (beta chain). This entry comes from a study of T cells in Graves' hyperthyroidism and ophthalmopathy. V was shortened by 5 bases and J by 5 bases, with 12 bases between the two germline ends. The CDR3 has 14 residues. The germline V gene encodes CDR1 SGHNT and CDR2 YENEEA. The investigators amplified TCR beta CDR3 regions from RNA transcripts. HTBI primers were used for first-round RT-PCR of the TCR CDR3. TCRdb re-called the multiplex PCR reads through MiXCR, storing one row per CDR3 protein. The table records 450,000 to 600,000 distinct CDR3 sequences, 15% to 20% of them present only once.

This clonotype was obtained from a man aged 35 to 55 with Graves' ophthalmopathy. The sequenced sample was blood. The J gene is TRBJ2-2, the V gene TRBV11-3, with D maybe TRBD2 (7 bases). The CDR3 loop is CASSPEGGTGELFF. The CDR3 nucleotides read TGTGCCAGCAGCCCCGAGGGGGGGACCGGGGAGCTGTTTTTT.